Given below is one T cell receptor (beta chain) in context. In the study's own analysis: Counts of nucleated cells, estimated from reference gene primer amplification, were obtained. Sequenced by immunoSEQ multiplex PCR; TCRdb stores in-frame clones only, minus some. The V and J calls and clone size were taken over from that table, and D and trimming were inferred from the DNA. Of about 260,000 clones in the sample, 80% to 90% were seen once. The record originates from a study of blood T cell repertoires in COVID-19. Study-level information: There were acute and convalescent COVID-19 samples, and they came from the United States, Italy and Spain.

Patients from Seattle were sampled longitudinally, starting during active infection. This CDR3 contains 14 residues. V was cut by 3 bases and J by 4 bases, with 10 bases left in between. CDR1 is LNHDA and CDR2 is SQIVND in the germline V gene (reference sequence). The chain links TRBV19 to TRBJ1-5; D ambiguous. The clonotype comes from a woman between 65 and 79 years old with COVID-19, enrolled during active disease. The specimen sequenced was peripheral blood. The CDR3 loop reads CASSIEWENQPQHF. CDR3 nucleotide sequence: TGTGCCAGTAGTATCGAGTGGGAGAATCAGCCCCAGCATTTT.